Sequencing of this TCR beta chain was carried out in a study of CD8 T cells in ankylosing spondylitis. Per germline, CDR1 SGHRS and CDR2 YFSETQ. CDR3 length equals 15 residues. V lost 3 bases, J lost 1 base, and 13 bases lay in between. Findings and caveats of the study: Disease-linked clones reportedly concentrated significantly in matched ankylosing spondylitis synovial fluid. Disease-associated clones were CD8+ and fairly uncommon in peripheral blood. A motif in TCR beta, a set of roughly 8 highly homologous variants, appeared characteristic of ankylosing spondylitis blood.

TCRdb reprocessed the 5' RACE reads with MiXCR, giving one entry per CDR3 protein. The table includes about 540,000 distinct CDR3 sequences, roughly 13% detected once. As for this clonotype: Its specificity is unknown.

This chain connects TRBV5-1 to TRBJ2-5; D remains ambiguous. The specimen was blood, either unsorted or a sorted T cell fraction (not recorded which). The receptor's source is a male donor with ankylosing spondylitis. The CDR3 nucleotides are TGCGCCAGCAGCTCACTTAGGCCGATCCAAGAGACCCAGTACTTC. Protein product: CASSSLRPIQETQYF.